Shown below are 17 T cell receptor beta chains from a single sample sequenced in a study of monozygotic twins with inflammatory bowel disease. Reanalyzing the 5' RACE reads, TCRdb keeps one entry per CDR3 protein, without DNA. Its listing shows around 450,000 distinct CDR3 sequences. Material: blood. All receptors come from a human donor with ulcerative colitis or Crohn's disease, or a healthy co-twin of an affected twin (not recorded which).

The CDR3 spells CACTLTSGSPNEQFF. The genes are TRBV30 and TRBJ2-1; TCRdb selects TRBD2, and the lack of DNA leaves this call unchecked. Per the germline V gene, CDR1 is GTSNPN and CDR2 is SVGIG (reference sequence). This CDR3 region has 15 residues.

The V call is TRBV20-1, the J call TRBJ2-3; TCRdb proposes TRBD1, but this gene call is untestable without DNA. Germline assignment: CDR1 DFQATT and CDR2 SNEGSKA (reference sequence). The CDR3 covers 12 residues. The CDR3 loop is CSASGGGDTQYF.

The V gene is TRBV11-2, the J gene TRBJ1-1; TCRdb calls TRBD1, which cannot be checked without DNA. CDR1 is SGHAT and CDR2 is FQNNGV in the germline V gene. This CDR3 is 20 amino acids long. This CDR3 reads CASTLDPPNIRRGRNTEAFF.

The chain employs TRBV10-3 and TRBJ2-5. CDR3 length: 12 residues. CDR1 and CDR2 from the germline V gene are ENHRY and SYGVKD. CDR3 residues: CAISASMETQYF.

CDR3 sequence: CASSKFGGGGTEAFF. The chain recombines TRBV7-6 with TRBJ1-1; the D gene TCRdb calls, TRBD1, cannot be checked with no DNA. Germline V gene data show CDR1 as SGHVS and CDR2 as FNYEAQ. The CDR3 has 15 amino acids.

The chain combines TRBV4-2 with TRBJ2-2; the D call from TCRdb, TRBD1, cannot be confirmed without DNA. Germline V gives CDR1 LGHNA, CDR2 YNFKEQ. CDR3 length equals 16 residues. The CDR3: CASSQEGTVWTGELFF.

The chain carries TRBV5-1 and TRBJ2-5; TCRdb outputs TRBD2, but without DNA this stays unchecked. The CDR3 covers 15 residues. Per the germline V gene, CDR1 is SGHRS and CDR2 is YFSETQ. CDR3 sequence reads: CASSLGTSRWETQYF.

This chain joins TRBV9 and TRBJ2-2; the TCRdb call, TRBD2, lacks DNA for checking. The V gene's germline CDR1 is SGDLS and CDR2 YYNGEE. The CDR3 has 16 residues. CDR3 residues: CASSVAGGASTGELFF. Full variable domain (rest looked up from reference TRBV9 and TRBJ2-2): DSGVTQTPKHLITATGQRVTLRCSPRSGDLSVYWYQQSLDQGLQFLIQYYNGEERAKGNILERFSAQQFPDLHSELNLSSLELGDSALYFCASSVAGGASTGELFFGEGSRLTVL.

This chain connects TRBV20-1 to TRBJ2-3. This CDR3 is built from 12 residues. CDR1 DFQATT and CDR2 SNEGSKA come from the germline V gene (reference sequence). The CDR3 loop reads CSALDVTDTQYF.

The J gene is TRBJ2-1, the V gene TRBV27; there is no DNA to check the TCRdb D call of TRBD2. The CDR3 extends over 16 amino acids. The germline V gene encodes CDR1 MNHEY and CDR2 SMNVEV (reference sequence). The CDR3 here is CATLPKAGFIYNEQFF.

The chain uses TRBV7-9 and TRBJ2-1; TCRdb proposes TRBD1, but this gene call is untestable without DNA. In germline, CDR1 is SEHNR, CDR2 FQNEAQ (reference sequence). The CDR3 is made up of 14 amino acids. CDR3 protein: CASSRGATTWEQFF.

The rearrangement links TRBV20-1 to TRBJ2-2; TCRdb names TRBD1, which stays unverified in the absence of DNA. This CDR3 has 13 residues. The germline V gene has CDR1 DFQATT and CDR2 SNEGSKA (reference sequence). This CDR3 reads CSARHRGTGELFF.

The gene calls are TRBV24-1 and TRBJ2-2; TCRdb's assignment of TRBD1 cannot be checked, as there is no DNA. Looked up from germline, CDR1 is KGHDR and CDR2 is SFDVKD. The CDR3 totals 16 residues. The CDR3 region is CATSATRTGNTGELFF.

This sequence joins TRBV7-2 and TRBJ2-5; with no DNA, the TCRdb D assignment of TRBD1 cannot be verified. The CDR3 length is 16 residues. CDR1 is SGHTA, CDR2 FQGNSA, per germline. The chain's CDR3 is CASSLGNRGLGETQYF.

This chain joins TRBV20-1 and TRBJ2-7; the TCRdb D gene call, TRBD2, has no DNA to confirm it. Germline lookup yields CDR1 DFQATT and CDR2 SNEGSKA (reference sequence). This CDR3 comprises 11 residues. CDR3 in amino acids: CSCAGEGEQYF.

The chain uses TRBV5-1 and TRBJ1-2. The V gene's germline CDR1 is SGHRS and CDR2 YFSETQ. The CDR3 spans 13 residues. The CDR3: CASSFGQGDGYTF.

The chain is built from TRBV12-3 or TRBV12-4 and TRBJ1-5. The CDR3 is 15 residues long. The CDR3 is CASSLVIGGNQPQHF.